This T cell receptor (beta chain) was identified in a study of shared T cell receptors in the human thymus. Here immunoSEQ multiplex PCR was the method, and the copy in TCRdb shows in-frame clones only, minus some. Of 500,000 to 550,000 clones detected, around 78% appear once; the ten largest clones hold about 0.012%. V lost 2 bases and J 7 bases, leaving 13 bases between the germline ends. This CDR3 has 14 amino acids. Germline V lookup: CDR1 MNHEY, CDR2 SVGAGI. The sample was also reused in another study, on human thymus T cells. That work adds: Among thymic and blood repertoires, usage of V and J genes appeared biased.

Sequencing was performed on thymocytes. The clonotype comes from a boy in the first two years of life with a congenital heart defect. The rearrangement joins TRBV6-5 to TRBJ2-3, with a weak D call TRBD2 (5 bases). The CDR3 reads CASSYRTTTHTQYF. The CDR3 coding sequence is TGTGCCAGCAGTTACCGTACGACTACTCATACGCAGTATTTT.